These 24 T cell receptor beta chains were sequenced from one sample in a study of blood T cell repertoires in COVID-19. This table comes from immunoSEQ multiplex PCR, and its TCRdb copy is limited to in-frame clones, with some not included. The data contain some 110,000 clones, roughly 90% of them singletons. Source material: peripheral blood. The receptors were gathered from a human donor in a cohort sampled during active COVID-19.

The chain carries TRBV7-6 and TRBJ1-1; TRBD1 matches 7 bases. The CDR3 runs 15 residues. The germline CDR1 and CDR2 sequences are SGHVS and FNYEAQ. After removal of 2 bases from V and 1 base from J, the junction contained 4 bases not matched to a gene. Written as DNA, the CDR3 is TGTGCCAGCAGCTTAACCGGGACAGCGAACACTGAAGCTTTCTTT. It is translated as CASSLTGTANTEAFF.

This clone was counted once. The rearrangement links TRBV7-3 to TRBJ2-7; TRBD1 aligns across 7 bases. Per the germline V gene, CDR1 is SGHTA and CDR2 is FQGTGA. The CDR3 consists of 15 residues. The trim removed 5 bases at V and 0 bases at J, leaving 7 bases unmatched. The CDR3 sequence: CASSLTGAGSYEQYF. Written as DNA, the CDR3 is TGTGCCAGCAGCCTCACAGGGGCCGGCTCCTACGAGCAGTACTTC.

V is TRBV14 and J is TRBJ1-4, with D unclear. Deletions cut 0 bases from V and 1 base from J, with 12 bases between. CDR3 length: 17 residues. In germline, CDR1 is SGHDN, CDR2 FVKESK. CDR3 sequence (DNA): TGTGCCAGCAGCCAAGATTACCCAAGTAGAACTAATGAAAAACTGTTTTTT. Its protein product is CASSQDYPSRTNEKLFF.

J is TRBJ2-4 and V is TRBV4-1, with D possibly being TRBD1 (5 bases). The CDR3 runs 16 residues. The ends were cut back, 0 bases at V and 8 bases at J, with 17 bases in the middle. From germline, CDR1 is MGHRA and CDR2 YSYEKL. DNA for the CDR3: TGCGCCAGCAGCCAAGAGCCCCGACTTTTCAGGGACATTCAGTACTTC. Translation gives CASSQEPRLFRDIQYF.

This chain connects TRBV6-5 to TRBJ1-5; 7 nucleotides agree with TRBD1. J gave up 5 bases and V 2 bases, and 3 bases lay outside the gene matches. This CDR3 contains 14 residues. CDR1 and CDR2 (germline): MNHEY, SVGAGI. The CDR3 protein is CASSYTDRDQPQHF. The CDR3 DNA reads TGTGCCAGCAGTTACACCGACAGGGATCAGCCCCAGCATTTT.

This sequence joins TRBV6-5 and TRBJ2-4; 7 bases match TRBD1. Trimming removed 6 bases from V and 6 bases from J; junction bases left unmatched: 11. Germline CDR1 is MNHEY and CDR2 is SVGAGI. The CDR3 sequence is 15 residues long. The CDR3 loop reads CASRERTGGGNIQYF. Written as DNA, the CDR3 is TGTGCCAGCAGGGAGAGGACAGGAGGTGGAAACATTCAGTACTTC.

This clone has just a few counts. The rearrangement links TRBV18 to TRBJ2-3, with TRBD1 matching over 9 bases. CDR1 and CDR2 (germline): KGHSH, LQKENI. The V and J ends lost 5 bases and 5 bases, in that order; junction bases with no gene match: 8. CDR3 length equals 15 residues. The chain's CDR3 is CASSSNGQGLDTQYF. CDR3 nucleotide sequence: TGTGCCAGCTCATCAAACGGACAGGGGTTAGATACGCAGTATTTT.

The chain's CDR3 is CASSLSGRAGEAYEQYF. The CDR3 DNA reads as TGTGCCAGCAGTTTATCGGGTAGGGCCGGGGAAGCCTACGAGCAGTACTTC. The J gene is TRBJ2-7, the V gene TRBV27; possibly TRBD2 for D (5 bases). Looked up from germline, CDR1 is MNHEY and CDR2 is SMNVEV (reference sequence). This CDR3 is built from 17 residues. Trimming stripped 0 bases from V and 2 bases from J, with 17 bases between.

There are a few counts of this clone. CDR3 region: CASSLPGQAFSNTEAFF. CDR3 nucleotides: TGTGCCAGCAGCCTCCCGGGACAAGCCTTCTCGAACACTGAAGCTTTCTTT. The J gene is TRBJ1-1, the V gene TRBV14, with D perhaps TRBD1 (6 bases). This CDR3 region has 17 residues. The V gene's germline CDR1 is SGHDN and CDR2 FVKESK. V lost 4 bases, J lost 1 base, and 19 bases lay in between.

The chain combines TRBV9 with TRBJ2-2; D uncertain. The V gene's germline CDR1 is SGDLS and CDR2 YYNGEE. Trimming removed 0 bases from V and 4 bases from J, with 10 bases in between. The CDR3 contains 15 residues. CDR3 sequence (DNA): TGTGCCAGCAGCGTAGTTGGTTCGGGCACCGGGGAGCTGTTTTTT. Its translation is CASSVVGSGTGELFF.

The CDR3 region is CASSLSGGEQYF. For the CDR3, the DNA is TGTGCCAGCAGCTTGTCAGGGGGCGAGCAGTACTTC. The chain employs TRBV7-6 and TRBJ2-7; 7 nucleotides align to TRBD1. The length of the CDR3 is 12 residues. CDR1 is SGHVS, CDR2 FNYEAQ, per germline. With 3 bases clipped from V and 6 bases from J, the junction kept 2 bases outside the gene matches.

This chain joins TRBV11-2 and TRBJ2-1; D might be TRBD1 (6 bases). V dropped 4 bases and J dropped 0 bases, with 10 bases sitting between them. This CDR3 region has 15 residues. The germline gives CDR1 SGHAT, CDR2 FQNNGV. CDR3 amino acids: CASSWGPSSYNEQFF. As DNA, the CDR3 is TGTGCCAGCAGCTGGGGGCCAAGCTCCTACAATGAGCAGTTCTTC.

The J gene is TRBJ2-4, the V gene TRBV28, with a weak D call TRBD1 (6 bases). V gave up 8 bases and J gave up 0 bases, with 17 bases separating them. CDR3 length: 16 residues. Germline CDR1 reads MDHEN; CDR2 reads SYDVKM. CDR3 loop: CASQTYRTVAKNIQYF. The CDR3 coding sequence is TGTGCCAGCCAAACATACAGGACAGTAGCCAAAAACATTCAGTACTTC.

V is TRBV6-5 and J is TRBJ1-1; D unclear. Germline CDR1 MNHEY, CDR2 SVGAGI. V lost 0 bases to trimming and J lost 9 bases, with 8 bases between them. The CDR3 covers 12 residues. The CDR3 sequence: CASSYSNSQAFF. The CDR3 DNA is TGTGCCAGCAGTTACTCGAATAGTCAAGCTTTCTTT.

The gene calls are TRBV5-6 and TRBJ2-1, with TRBD2 matching over 13 bases. The V and J ends lost 0 bases and 4 bases, in that order; junction bases with no gene match: 4. Germline V gives CDR1 SGHDT, CDR2 YYEEEE. The CDR3 contains 17 residues. Written as DNA, the CDR3 is TGTGCCAGCAGCTTGGCTGGGACTAGCGGGATGTACAATGAGCAGTTCTTC. As protein: CASSLAGTSGMYNEQFF.

This CDR3 is CASSEELASYEQYF. DNA for the CDR3: TGTGCCAGCAGTGAAGAACTAGCGAGCTACGAGCAGTACTTC. The gene calls are TRBV2 and TRBJ2-7; 7 positions match TRBD2. The V segment lost 1 base and the J segment 3 bases; nucleotides outside the gene matches: 3. This CDR3 has 14 amino acids. Germline V gene data show CDR1 as SNHLY and CDR2 as FYNNEI.

The V and J genes are TRBV7-3 and TRBJ2-2, with a weak D call TRBD2 (5 bases). Germline CDR1 is SGHTA and CDR2 is FQGTGA. Trimming cost V 3 bases and J 0 bases, with 11 bases left between them. The CDR3 totals 16 residues. The CDR3 DNA follows: TGTGCCAGCAGCTTCGGGGTAGGGTCGAACACCGGGGAGCTGTTTTTT. Amino acid sequence: CASSFGVGSNTGELFF.

The chain joins TRBV11-3 to TRBJ2-1; 8 positions agree with TRBD2. Germline assignment: CDR1 SGHNT and CDR2 YENEEA. The CDR3 covers 16 residues. The V and J ends lost 1 base and 10 bases, in that order; junction bases with no gene match: 12. CDR3 nucleotide sequence: TGTGCCAGCAGCTTAGGGGCGGCGGGAGGATTCGCGGAGCAGTTCTTC. Translation gives CASSLGAAGGFAEQFF.

This chain connects TRBV15 to TRBJ1-3, with D tentatively TRBD1 (5 bases). The germline V gene encodes CDR1 LNHNV and CDR2 YYDKDF (reference sequence). V shed 5 bases and J shed 2 bases, with 10 bases lying between them. The length of the CDR3 is 14 residues. The DNA of the CDR3 is TGTGCCACCAGCGGCGGGGGGGCTGGAAACACCATATATTTT. It translates to CATSGGGAGNTIYF.

The chain joins TRBV6-5 to TRBJ2-5; D may be TRBD2 (7 bases). CDR3 length: 13 residues. Trimming left V 9 bases short and J 2 bases short, with 13 bases between. Germline CDR1 reads MNHEY; CDR2 reads SVGAGI. In DNA, the CDR3 is TGTGCCAGTGGGGGGGGGCGGCAAGAGACCCAGTACTTC. Its translation is CASGGGRQETQYF.

This clone was seen a handful of times. The gene calls are TRBV6-1 and TRBJ2-7; 11 bases are a match to TRBD1. Germline V gives CDR1 MNHNS, CDR2 SASEGT. J was trimmed by 6 bases and V by 2 bases; bases with no gene match: 12. The CDR3 runs to 17 residues. CDR3 nucleotide sequence: TGTGCCAGCAGTGAATACGATACCTGGACAGGGGGCTCCGAGCAGTACTTC. It is translated as CASSEYDTWTGGSEQYF.

The V and J genes are TRBV3-1 (or the pseudogene TRBV3-2) and TRBJ1-1, with a weak D call TRBD1 (6 bases). V lost 4 bases and J lost 0, with 12 bases in between. The CDR3 has 15 amino acids. CDR1 LGHDT and CDR2 YNNKEL come from the germline V gene (reference sequence). The CDR3 sequence is CASSPVTGLNTEAFF. CDR3 coding DNA: TGTGCCAGCAGCCCGGTGACAGGACTGAACACTGAAGCTTTCTTT.

The genes are TRBV11-2 and TRBJ2-1; TRBD2 agrees at 10 bases. The CDR3 extends over 16 amino acids. Germline loops: CDR1 SGHAT, CDR2 FQNNGV. J gave up 5 bases and V 7 bases, and 11 bases lay outside the gene matches. The CDR3 DNA reads TGTGCCAGCAACCCTTTCTCTAGCGGGAGAAACAATGAGCAGTTCTTC. It translates to CASNPFSSGRNNEQFF.

The genes are TRBV9 and TRBJ2-1; 8 bases map to TRBD2. Germline CDR1 reads SGDLS; CDR2 reads YYNGEE. The CDR3 is 15 residues long. The junction had 3 bases not matched to a gene; V was cut back by 4 bases and J by 0 bases. Written as DNA, the CDR3 is TGTGCCAGCAGCTACCTAGCGGGCTCCTACAATGAGCAGTTCTTC. This sequence encodes CASSYLAGSYNEQFF. The full variable domain, rest sourced from reference TRBV9 and TRBJ2-1, is DSGVTQTPKHLITATGQRVTLRCSPRSGDLSVYWYQQSLDQGLQFLIQYYNGEERAKGNILERFSAQQFPDLHSELNLSSLELGDSALYFCASSYLAGSYNEQFFGPGTRLTVL.